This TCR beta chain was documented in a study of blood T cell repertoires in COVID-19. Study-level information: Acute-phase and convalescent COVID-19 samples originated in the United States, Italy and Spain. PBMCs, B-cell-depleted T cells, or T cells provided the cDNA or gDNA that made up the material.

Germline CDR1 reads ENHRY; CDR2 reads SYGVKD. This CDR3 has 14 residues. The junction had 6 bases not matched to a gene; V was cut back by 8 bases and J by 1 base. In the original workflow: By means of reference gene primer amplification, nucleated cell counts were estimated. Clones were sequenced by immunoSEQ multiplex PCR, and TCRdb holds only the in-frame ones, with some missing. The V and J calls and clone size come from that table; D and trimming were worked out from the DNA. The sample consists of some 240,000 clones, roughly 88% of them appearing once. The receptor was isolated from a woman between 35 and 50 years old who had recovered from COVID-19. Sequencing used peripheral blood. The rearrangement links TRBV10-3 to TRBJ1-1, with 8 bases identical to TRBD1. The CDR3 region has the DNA TGTGCCATCTCCCCTGGGACAGGGAACACTGAAGCTTTCTTT. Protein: CAISPGTGNTEAFF.